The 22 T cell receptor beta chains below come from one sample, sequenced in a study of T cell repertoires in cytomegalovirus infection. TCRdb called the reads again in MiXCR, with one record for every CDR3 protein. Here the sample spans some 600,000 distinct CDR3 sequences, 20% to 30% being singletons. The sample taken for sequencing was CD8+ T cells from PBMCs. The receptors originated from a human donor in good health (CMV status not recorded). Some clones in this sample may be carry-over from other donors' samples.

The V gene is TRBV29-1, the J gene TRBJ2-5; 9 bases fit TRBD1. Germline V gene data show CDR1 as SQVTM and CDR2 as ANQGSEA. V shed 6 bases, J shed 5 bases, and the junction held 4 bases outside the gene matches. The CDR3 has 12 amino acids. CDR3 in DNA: TGCAGCGTGGACAGGGGAGACGAGACCCAGTACTTC. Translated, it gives CSVDRGDETQYF. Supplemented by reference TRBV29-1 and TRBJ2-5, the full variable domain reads SAVISQKPSRDICQRGTSLTIQCQVDSQVTMMFWYRQQPGQSLTLIATANQGSEATYESGFVIDKFPISRPNLTFSTLTVSNMSPEDSSIYLCSVDRGDETQYFGPGTRLLVL.

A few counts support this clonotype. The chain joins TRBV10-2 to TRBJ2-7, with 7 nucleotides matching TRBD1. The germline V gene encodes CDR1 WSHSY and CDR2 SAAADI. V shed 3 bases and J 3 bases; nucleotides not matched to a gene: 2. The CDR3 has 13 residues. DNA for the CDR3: TGCGCCAGCAGTGAAAGGGGGCTCTACGAGCAGTACTTC. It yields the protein CASSERGLYEQYF.

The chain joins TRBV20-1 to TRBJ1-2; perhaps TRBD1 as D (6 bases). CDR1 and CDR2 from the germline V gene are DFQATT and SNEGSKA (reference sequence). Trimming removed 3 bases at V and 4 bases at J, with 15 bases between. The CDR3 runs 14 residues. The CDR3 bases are TGCAGTGCTAGGGCCCCGGGACATAGCTATGGCTACACCTTC. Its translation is CSARAPGHSYGYTF.

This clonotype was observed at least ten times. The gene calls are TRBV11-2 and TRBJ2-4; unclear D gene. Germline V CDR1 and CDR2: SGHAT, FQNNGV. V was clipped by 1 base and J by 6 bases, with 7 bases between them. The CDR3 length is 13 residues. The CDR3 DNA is TGTGCCAGCAGCTTAGCCCCGTCAAACATTCAGTACTTC. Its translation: CASSLAPSNIQYF.

The CDR3 region has the DNA TGCAGCGTTGAAGAGCCGAATAGTAGGGATACGCAGTATTTT. Translation: CSVEEPNSRDTQYF. The rearrangement uses TRBV29-1 and TRBJ2-3; D not resolved. Germline V gives CDR1 SQVTM, CDR2 ANQGSEA. This CDR3 contains 14 residues. Trimming took 0 bases from V and 6 from J, leaving 13 bases between them.

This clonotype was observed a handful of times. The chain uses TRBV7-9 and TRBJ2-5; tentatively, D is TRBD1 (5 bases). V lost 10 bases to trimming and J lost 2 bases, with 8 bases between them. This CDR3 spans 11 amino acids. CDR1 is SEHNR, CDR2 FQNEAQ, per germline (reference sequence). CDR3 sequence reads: CAIGVQETQYF. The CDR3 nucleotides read TGTGCCATAGGGGTACAAGAGACCCAGTACTTC.

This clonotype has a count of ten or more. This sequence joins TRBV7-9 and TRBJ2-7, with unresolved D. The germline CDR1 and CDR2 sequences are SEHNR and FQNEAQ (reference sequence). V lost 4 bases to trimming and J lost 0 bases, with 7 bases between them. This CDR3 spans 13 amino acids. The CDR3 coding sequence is TGTGCCAGCAGCTCGTCAGCCTCCTACGAGCAGTACTTC. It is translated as CASSSSASYEQYF.

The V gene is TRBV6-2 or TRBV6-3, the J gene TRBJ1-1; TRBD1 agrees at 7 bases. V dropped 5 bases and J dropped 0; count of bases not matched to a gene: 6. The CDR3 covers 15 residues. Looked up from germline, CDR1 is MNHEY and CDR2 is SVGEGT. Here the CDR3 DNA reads TGTGCCAGCAGTCCAACAGGGGACTTGAACACTGAAGCTTTCTTT. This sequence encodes CASSPTGDLNTEAFF.

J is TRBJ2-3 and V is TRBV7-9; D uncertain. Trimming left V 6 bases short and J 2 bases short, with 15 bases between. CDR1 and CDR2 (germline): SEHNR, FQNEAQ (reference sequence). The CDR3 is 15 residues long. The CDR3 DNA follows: TGTGCCAGCAGTTCCCTCTTGCGGTCCACAGATACGCAGTATTTT. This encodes CASSSLLRSTDTQYF.

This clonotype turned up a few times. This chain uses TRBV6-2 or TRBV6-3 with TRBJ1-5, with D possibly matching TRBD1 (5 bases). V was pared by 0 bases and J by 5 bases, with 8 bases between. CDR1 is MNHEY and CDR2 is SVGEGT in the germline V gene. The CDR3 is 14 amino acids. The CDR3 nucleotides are TGTGCCAGCAGTTACTCATGGGGGGATCAGCCCCAGCATTTT. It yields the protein CASSYSWGDQPQHF.

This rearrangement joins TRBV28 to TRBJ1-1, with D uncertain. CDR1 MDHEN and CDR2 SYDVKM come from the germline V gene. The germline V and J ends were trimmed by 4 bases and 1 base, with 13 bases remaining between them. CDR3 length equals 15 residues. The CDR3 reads CASSYFYTQNTEAFF. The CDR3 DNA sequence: TGTGCCAGCAGTTATTTTTACACCCAGAACACTGAAGCTTTCTTT.

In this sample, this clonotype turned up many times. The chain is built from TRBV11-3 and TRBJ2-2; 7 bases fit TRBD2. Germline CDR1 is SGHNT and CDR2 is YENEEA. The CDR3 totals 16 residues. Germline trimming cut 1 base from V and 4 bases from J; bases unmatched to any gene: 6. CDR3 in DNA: TGTGCCAGCAGCTTAGTGCGGGGGTCGGGCACCGGGGAGCTGTTTTTT. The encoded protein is CASSLVRGSGTGELFF.

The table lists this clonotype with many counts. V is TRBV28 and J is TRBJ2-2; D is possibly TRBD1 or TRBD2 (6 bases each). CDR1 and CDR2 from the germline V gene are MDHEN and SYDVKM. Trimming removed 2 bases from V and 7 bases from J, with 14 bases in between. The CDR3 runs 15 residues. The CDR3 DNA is TGTGCCAGCAGTTTAGAAATCGGGGGCTTCGGGGAGCTGTTTTTT. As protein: CASSLEIGGFGELFF.

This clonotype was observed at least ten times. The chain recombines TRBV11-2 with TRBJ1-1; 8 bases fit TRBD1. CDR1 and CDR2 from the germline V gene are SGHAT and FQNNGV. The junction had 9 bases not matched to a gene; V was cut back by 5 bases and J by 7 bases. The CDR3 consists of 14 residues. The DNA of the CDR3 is TGTGCCAGCAGCCCCGGGACAGGTGCTTTTGAAGCTTTCTTT. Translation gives CASSPGTGAFEAFF.

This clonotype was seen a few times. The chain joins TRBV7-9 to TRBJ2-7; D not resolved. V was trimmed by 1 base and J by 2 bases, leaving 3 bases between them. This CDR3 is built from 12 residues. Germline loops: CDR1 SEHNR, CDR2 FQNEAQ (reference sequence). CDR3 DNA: TGTGCCAGCAGCTTAGAGGCCTACGAGCAGTACGTC. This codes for CASSLEAYEQYV.

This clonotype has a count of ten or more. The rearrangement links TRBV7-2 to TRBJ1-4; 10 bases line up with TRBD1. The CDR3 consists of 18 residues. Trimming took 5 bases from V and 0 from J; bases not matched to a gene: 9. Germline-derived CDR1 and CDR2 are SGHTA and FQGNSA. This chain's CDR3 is CASSHPGTGEATNEKLFF. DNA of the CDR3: TGTGCCAGCAGCCACCCCGGGACAGGGGAAGCAACTAATGAAAAACTGTTTTTT.

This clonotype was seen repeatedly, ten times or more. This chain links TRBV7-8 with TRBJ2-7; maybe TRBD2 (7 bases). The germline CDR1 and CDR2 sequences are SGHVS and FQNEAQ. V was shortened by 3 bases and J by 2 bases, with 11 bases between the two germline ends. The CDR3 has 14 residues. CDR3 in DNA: TGTGCCAGCAGCTTCGGGGGGCCCGCCTACGAGCAGTACGTC. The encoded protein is CASSFGGPAYEQYV.

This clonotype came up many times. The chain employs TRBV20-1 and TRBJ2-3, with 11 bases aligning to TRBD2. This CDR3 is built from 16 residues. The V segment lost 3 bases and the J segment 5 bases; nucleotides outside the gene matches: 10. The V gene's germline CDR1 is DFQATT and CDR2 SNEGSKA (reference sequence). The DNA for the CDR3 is TGCAGTGCTAGTCGTACTAGCGGGGGTGAGGGAGATACGCAGTATTTT. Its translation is CSASRTSGGEGDTQYF.

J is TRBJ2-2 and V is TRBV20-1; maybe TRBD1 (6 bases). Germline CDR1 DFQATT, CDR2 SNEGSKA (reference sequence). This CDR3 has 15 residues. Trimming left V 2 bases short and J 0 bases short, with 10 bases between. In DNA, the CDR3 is TGCAGTGCTAGAAAAGAGGGGGCGAACACCGGGGAGCTGTTTTTT. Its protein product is CSARKEGANTGELFF.

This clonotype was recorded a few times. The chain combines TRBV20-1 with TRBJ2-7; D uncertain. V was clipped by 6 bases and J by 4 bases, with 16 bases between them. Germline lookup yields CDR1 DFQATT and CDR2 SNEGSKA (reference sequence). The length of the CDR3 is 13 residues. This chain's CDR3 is CSASDLESYEQYV. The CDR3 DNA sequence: TGCAGTGCCTCCGACCTAGAAAGTTACGAGCAGTACGTC.

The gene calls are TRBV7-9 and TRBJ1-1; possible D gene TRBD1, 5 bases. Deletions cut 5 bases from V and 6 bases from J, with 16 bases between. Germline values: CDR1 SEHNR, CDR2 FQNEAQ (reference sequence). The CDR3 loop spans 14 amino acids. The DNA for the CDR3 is TGTGCCAGCAGCAGTCCCGGGACTTCCCCTGAAGCTTTCTTT. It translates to CASSSPGTSPEAFF.

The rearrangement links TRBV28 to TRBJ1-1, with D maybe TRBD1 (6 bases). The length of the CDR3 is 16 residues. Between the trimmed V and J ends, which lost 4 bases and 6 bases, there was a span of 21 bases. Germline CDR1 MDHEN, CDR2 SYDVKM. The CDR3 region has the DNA TGTGCCAGCAGTTCCGTTTCTTCCGACAGGATGGCTGAAGCTTTCTTT. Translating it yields CASSSVSSDRMAEAFF. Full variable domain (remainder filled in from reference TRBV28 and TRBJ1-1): DVKVTQSSRYLVKRTGEKVFLECVQDMDHENMFWYRQDPGLGLRLIYFSYDVKMKEKGDIPEGYSVSREKKERFSLILESASTNQTSMYLCASSSVSSDRMAEAFFGQGTRLTVV.